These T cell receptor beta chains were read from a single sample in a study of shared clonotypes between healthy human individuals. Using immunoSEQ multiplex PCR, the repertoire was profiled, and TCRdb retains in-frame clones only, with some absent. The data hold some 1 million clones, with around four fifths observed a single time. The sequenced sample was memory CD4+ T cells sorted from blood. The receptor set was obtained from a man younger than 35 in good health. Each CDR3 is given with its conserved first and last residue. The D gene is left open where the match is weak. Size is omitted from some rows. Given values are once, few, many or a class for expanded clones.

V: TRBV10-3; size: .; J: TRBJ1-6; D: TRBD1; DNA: TGTGCCATCAGGGGGACAGAGTTCAATTCACCCCTCCACTTT; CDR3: CAIRGTEFNSPLHF
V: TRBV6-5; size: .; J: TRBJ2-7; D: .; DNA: TGTGCCAGCAGGGGTGAAACCTACGAGCAGTACTTC; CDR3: CASRGETYEQYF
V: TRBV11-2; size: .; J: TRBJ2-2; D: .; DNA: TGTGCCAGCGTCCCTGAGGGGGGGCGATACACCGGGGAGCTGTTTTTT; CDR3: CASVPEGGRYTGELFF
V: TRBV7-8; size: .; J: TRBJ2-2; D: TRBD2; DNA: TGTGCCAGCAGCCCCAGGACTAGCCTAAACACCGGGGAGCTGTTTTTT; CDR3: CASSPRTSLNTGELFF
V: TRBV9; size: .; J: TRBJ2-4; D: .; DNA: TGTGCCAGCAGCCCAACGTGGGGGGCCAAAAACATTCAGTACTTC; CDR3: CASSPTWGAKNIQYF
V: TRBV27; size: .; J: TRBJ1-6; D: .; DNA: TGTGCCAGCAGCCCTAGCTCCTATAATTCACCCCTCCACTTT; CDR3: CASSPSSYNSPLHF
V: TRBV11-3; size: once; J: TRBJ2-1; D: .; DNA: TGTGCCAGCAGCTTGCAGGGGGGTAATAATGAGCAGTTCTTC; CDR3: CASSLQGGNNEQFF
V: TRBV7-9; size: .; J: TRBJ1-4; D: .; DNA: TGTGCCAGCAGCTTAGTTTCAGGACGGGGCGAACTGTTTTTT; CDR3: CASSLVSGRGELFF
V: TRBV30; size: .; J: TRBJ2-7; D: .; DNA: TGTGCCTGCCAGGGGTATATGGGCGAGCAGTACTTC; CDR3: CACQGYMGEQYF
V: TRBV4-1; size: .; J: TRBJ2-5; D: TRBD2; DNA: TGCGCCAGCAGCCACCCCGATAGCGGGAGAATTGAGACCCAGTACTTC; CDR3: CASSHPDSGRIETQYF
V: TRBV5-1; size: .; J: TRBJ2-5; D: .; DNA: TGCGCCAGCAGCTTGGCCGGACTGGCAGAGACCCAGTACTTC; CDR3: CASSLAGLAETQYF
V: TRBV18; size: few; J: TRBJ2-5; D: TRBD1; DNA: TGTGCCAGCTCATTGCAGGCGATTACAGGGGTGTCGACCCAGTACTTC; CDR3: CASSLQAITGVSTQYF
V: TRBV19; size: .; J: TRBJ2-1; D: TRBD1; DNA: TGTGCCAGTACCCAGGGACAGGGTATCTACAATGAGCAGTTCTTC; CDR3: CASTQGQGIYNEQFF
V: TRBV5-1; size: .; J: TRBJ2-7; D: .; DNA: TGCGCCAGCAGCTTGGTCTCGCCCTACGAGCAGTACTTC; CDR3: CASSLVSPYEQYF
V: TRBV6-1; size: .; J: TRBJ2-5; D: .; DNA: TGTGCCAGCAGCTTAGCGTATCAAGAGACCCAGTACTTC; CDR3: CASSLAYQETQYF
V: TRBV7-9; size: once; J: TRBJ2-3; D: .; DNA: TGTGCCAGCAGCTCGCCAGGAACTAGCACAGATACGCAGTATTTT; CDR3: CASSSPGTSTDTQYF
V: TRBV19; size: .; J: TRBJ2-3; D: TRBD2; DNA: TGTGCCAGTAGTACAGGACTAGCTAAAGGAGAAGATACGCAGTATTTT; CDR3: CASSTGLAKGEDTQYF
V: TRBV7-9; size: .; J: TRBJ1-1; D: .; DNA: TGTGCCAGCAGCTTTCGCGCGGGGGACAACACTGAAGCTTTCTTT; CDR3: CASSFRAGDNTEAFF
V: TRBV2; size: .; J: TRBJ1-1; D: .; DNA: TGTGCCAGCAGTGAAAAGGCAGCTAACACTGAAGCTTTCTTT; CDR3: CASSEKAANTEAFF
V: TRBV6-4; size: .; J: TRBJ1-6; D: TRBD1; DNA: TGTGCCACCTCTCCGGGACAGGGAAATTCACCCCTCCACTTT; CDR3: CATSPGQGNSPLHF
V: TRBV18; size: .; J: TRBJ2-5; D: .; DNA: TGTGCCAGCTCAATGGAGACCCAGTACTTC; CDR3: CASSMETQYF
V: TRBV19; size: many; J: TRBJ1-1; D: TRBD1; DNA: TGTGCCAGTAATGACAGGGGGAGAGCTTTCTTT; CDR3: CASNDRGRAFF
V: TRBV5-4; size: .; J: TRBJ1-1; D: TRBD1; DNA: TGTGCCAGCAGCAAAGGGGGACAGACGAACACTGAAGCTTTCTTT; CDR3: CASSKGGQTNTEAFF
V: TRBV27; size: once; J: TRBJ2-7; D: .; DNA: TGTGCCAGCAACTCACAGGGCTCCCACGAGCAGTACTTC; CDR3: CASNSQGSHEQYF
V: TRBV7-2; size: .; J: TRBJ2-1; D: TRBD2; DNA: TGTGCCAGCAGCCTCCAAGGCACTAGCGGGAGGGCCAATGAGCAGTTCTTC; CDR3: CASSLQGTSGRANEQFF
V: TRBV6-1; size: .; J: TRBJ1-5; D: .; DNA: TGTGCCAGCAGGCCCCAGGCAGCCAGCAATCAGCCCCAGCATTTT; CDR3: CASRPQAASNQPQHF
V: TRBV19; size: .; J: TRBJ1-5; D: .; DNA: TGTGCCAGTCACCCTACGAGGCAGGCTTATCAGCCCCAGCATTTT; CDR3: CASHPTRQAYQPQHF
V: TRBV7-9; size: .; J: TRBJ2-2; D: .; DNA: TGTGCCAGCACCCTACCCGGATTCTTGACCGGGGAGCTGTTTTTT; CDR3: CASTLPGFLTGELFF
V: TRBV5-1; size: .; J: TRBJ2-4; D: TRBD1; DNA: TGCGCCAGCAGCTTGATGTCTCCGTTGGGACAGCGTAAAAACATTCAGTACTTC; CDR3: CASSLMSPLGQRKNIQYF
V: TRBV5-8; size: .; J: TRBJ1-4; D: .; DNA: TGTGCCAGCAGCCTCGGGAAGGGACAACAAGAAAAACTGTTTTTT; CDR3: CASSLGKGQQEKLFF
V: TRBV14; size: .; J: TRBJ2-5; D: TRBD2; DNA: TGTGCCAGCAGCCAAGGACTAGCGGGAGTGGAGGAGACCCAGTACTTC; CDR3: CASSQGLAGVEETQYF
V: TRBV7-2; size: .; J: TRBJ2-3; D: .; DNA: TGTGCCAGCAGGGCGGGAAAGACAGATACGCAGTATTTT; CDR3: CASRAGKTDTQYF
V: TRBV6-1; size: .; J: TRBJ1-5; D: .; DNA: TGTGCCAGCAGTGAACGGACCAATCAGCCCCAGCATTTT; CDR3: CASSERTNQPQHF
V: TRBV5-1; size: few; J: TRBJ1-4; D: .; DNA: TGCGCCAGCAGCCCCGGTCCTACAACTAATGAAAAACTGTTTTTT; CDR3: CASSPGPTTNEKLFF
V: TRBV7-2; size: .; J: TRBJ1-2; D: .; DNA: TGTGCCAGCAGCCCGCCCGGGACACTTATTAACTATGGCTACACCTTC; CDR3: CASSPPGTLINYGYTF
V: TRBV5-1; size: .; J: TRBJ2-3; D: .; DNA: TGCGCCAGCAAAACCACTCTAGCGACAAGCACAGATACGCAGTATTTT; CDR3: CASKTTLATSTDTQYF
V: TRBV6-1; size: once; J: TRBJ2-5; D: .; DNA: TGTGCCAGCAGGGAGGGCCGGACGAATAAAGAGACCCAGTACTTC; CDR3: CASREGRTNKETQYF
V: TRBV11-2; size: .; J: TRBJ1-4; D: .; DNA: TGTGCCAGCAGCTTAGGGCTCTCCCCCGAAAAACTGTTTTTT; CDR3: CASSLGLSPEKLFF
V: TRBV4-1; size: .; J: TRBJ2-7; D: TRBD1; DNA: TGCGCCAGCAGTTACCCGGGACAGGGGTACGAGCAGTACTTC; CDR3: CASSYPGQGYEQYF
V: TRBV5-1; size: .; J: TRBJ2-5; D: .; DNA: TGCGCCAGCAACTTGGTCCCGTCGGGCCAAGAGACCCAGTACTTC; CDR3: CASNLVPSGQETQYF
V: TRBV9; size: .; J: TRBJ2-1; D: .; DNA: TGTGCCAGCAGCAGGGGTGGCAGCCGCTCCTACAATGAGCAGTTCTTC; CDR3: CASSRGGSRSYNEQFF
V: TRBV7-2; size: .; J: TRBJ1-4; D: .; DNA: TGTGCCAGCAGCTTAGTTTGGGGGGAAGCTAATGAAAAACTGTTTTTT; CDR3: CASSLVWGEANEKLFF
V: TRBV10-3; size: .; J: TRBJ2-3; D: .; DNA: TGTGCCATTCAAAATAGGGGGCGGACTAACACAGATACGCAGTATTTT; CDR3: CAIQNRGRTNTDTQYF
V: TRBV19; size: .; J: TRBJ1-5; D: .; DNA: TGTGCCAGTAGTATACGAGGGAATCAGCCCCAGCATTTT; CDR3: CASSIRGNQPQHF
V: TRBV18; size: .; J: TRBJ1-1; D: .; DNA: TGTGCCAGCTCACCGATGACAGTGAACACTGAAGCTTTCTTT; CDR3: CASSPMTVNTEAFF
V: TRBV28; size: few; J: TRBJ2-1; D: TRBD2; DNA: TGTGCCAGCAGTCCGAGACGACTAGCCCACAATGAGCAGTTCTTC; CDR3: CASSPRRLAHNEQFF
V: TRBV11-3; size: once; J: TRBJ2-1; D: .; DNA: TGTGCCAGCGGATTGCTGGGACGCTTCTTC; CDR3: CASGLLGRFF
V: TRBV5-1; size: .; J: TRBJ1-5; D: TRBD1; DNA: TGCGCCAGCAGCTTGGACGGGACAGGCAATCAGCCCCAGCATTTT; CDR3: CASSLDGTGNQPQHF
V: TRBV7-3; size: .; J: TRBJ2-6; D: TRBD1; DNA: TGTGCCAGCAGCTTCGGACAGGGGAAGGGGGCCAACGTCCTGACTTTC; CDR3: CASSFGQGKGANVLTF
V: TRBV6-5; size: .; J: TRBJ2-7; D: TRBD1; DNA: TGTGCCAGCCGGGGACAGAACACCTACGAGCAGTACTTC; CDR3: CASRGQNTYEQYF
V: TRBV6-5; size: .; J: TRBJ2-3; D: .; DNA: TGTGCCAGCAGTTACGGGGGAGTTATCACAGATACGCAGTATTTT; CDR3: CASSYGGVITDTQYF
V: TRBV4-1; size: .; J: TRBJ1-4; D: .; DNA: TGCGCCAGCAGCCAAGACAGGATTACAGAAAAACTGTTTTTT; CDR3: CASSQDRITEKLFF
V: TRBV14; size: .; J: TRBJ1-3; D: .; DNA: TGTGCCAGCAGCCAAGATATTGGCCACCCGTACGGAAACACCATATATTTT; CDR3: CASSQDIGHPYGNTIYF
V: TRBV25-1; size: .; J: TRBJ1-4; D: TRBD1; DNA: TGTGCCAGCAGTGAGAGGAGGGGGCCGAAGAATGAAAAACTGTTTTTT; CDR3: CASSERRGPKNEKLFF
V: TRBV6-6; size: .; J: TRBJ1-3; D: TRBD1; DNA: TGTGCCAGCAGTGTCGGGACAGGCTCTGGAAACACCATATATTTT; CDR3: CASSVGTGSGNTIYF
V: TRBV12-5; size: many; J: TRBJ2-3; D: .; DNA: TGTGCTAGTGGTTTGGCAGGGCCCACAGATACGCAGTATTTT; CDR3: CASGLAGPTDTQYF
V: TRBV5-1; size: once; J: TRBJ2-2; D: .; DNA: TGCGCCAGCAGCTTGACCCCAACAGGGAAGGGAACCGGGGAGCTGTTTTTT; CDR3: CASSLTPTGKGTGELFF
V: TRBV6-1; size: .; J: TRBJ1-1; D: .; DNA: TGTGCCAGCAGTGAGGGTGGGATCCACACTGAAGCTTTCTTT; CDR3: CASSEGGIHTEAFF
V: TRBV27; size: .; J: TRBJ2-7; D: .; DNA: TGTGCCAGCAGTTTAGGCCCAGGGGATTACGAGCAGTACTTC; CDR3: CASSLGPGDYEQYF